The present entry profiles one T cell receptor (beta chain) with its context. Per the germline V gene, CDR1 is SGHRS and CDR2 is YFSETQ. V lost 4 bases and J lost 3; bases outside the gene matches: 5. The length of the CDR3 is 14 residues. The data stem from a study of blood T cell repertoires in COVID-19. As handled by the study authors: Quantification of nucleated cells was approximated via reference gene primer amplification. TCRdb's copy holds only in-frame clones and misses some; the assay was immunoSEQ multiplex PCR. V and J calls and clone size are given by that table; D and trimming were obtained from the DNA. Counted here are around 130,000 clones, 84% occurring once; the ten biggest clones make up approximately 3.6%. Individuals aged about 18 to 89 years were recruited from fewer than 25 US areas.

V usage is TRBV5-1 and J usage is TRBJ2-7, with 9 bases aligning to TRBD1. The specimen was PBMCs or T cells enriched from blood (not recorded which). The clonotype comes from a woman aged 45-65 years with acute COVID-19. The CDR3 loop reads CASSPGTGNYEQYF. CDR3 DNA sequence: TGCGCCAGCAGCCCTGGGACAGGGAACTACGAGCAGTACTTC. The full variable domain, its missing parts supplied by reference TRBV5-1 and TRBJ2-7, is KAGVTQTPRYLIKTRGQQVTLSCSPISGHRSVSWYQQTPGQGLQFLFEYFSETQRNKGNFPGRFSGRQFSNSRSEMNVSTLELGDSALYLCASSPGTGNYEQYFGPGTRLTVT.